The sequence of this T cell receptor (beta chain) was determined in a study of CD8 T cells in ankylosing spondylitis. Overall study findings and caveats: Within matched ankylosing spondylitis synovial fluid, disease-linked clones were reportedly significantly enriched. Prior work had noted some motif variants in reactive arthritis blood and synovial fluid. Disease-linked clones had a CD8+ phenotype and relatively low frequency in peripheral blood. Roughly eight highly homologous variants made up a TCR beta motif that seemed to typify ankylosing spondylitis blood.

CDR1 is SGHRS, CDR2 YFSETQ, per germline. This CDR3 is 15 amino acids long. V was trimmed by 4 bases and J by 4 bases, leaving 14 bases between them. With molecular barcodes, quantitative 5'-RACE was used to make the TCR beta libraries. From the 5' RACE reads, TCRdb called clonotypes with MiXCR, one entry per CDR3 protein. This sample carries 390,000 or so distinct CDR3 sequences, under 25% of them seen once, and the ten largest clones take about 15%. This clonotype was seen only a few times. No antigen is known for it. This chain connects TRBV5-1 to TRBJ2-2; D uncertain. The sequence came from a male donor with ankylosing spondylitis. The specimen was blood, either unsorted or a sorted T cell fraction (not recorded which). CDR3 in DNA: TGCGCCAGCAGCCCAGTCCAAGGGTCCACCGGGGAGCTGTTTTTT. The encoded protein is CASSPVQGSTGELFF.